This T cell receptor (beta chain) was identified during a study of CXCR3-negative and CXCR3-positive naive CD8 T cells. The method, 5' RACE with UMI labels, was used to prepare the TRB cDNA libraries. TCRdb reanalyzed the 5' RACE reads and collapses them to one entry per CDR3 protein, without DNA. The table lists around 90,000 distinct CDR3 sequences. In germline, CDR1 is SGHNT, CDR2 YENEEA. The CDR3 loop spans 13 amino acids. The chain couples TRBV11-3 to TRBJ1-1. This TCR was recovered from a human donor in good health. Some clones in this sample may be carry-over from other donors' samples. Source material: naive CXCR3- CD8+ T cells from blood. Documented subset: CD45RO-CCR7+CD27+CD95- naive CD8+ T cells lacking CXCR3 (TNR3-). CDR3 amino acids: CASSLEGTYGAFF.